This entry is about one TCR beta chain. The antigen it recognizes is unknown. Base qualities were left out, and no much larger clone turns up one base away. The cohort was made up of 500 to 850 healthy bone marrow donors. At the time of sampling, all cohort members were nominally healthy, though unrecorded immune exposures were likely present. The donor tested CMV seronegative, placing the donor among the 350 or so seronegative members of the cohort. A peripheral blood sample was provided by each donor, and peripheral blood mononuclear cells were used for TCR beta sequencing. Genomic DNA was extracted from the blood cell samples with the Qiagen DNeasy Blood Extraction Kit. Libraries were built with the immunoSEQ multiplex PCR assay. For the multiplex PCR, a mixture combining 60 forward primers for TCR Vbeta segments and 13 reverse primers for TCR Jbeta segments was used. Amplification of the CDR3 region of rearranged TCR beta genes was performed with a multiplex PCR assay on genomic DNA. Amplified TCR beta libraries were sequenced as 87-base-pair reads on the Illumina HiSeq System. Processing in the source paper ran as follows. Across the 500 to 850 repertoires, a later analysis counted 78 million or so unique TCR beta chains, roughly 11 million of which were shared by at least two donors. Raw reads were error-corrected and collapsed into unique sequences by a nearest-neighbor algorithm in which closely related sequences were merged to remove PCR and sequencing errors. Alignment of CDR3 sequences to IMGT reference sequences was used to assign V, D and J gene segments. For a sequence to be retained, a match of at least six nucleotides was required to both a V gene segment and a J gene segment. Rearrangements were called productive when the CDR3 lacked stop codons and stayed in frame with V and J; all others were non-productive. CDR3 was defined by IMGT convention, running from the second conserved V-encoded cysteine to the conserved J-encoded phenylalanine. The earlier analysis of a few hundred of the donors excluded sequences that lacked an unambiguous match to a single V gene segment. An earlier analysis of under 750 of the donors called V segments functional above 56.7% productive rearrangements and segregating when the between-donor standard deviation exceeded 5%. To diagnose cytomegalovirus status from the catalog of TCR beta chain sequences, a statistical classification framework was built. A later analysis assigned V and J genes by comparing TCR nucleotide sequences with IMGT/GENE-DB human TR gene sequences. In a later analysis, CDR3 sequences and most-parsimonious VDJ recombination scenarios were assigned using the TCRdist pipeline. In a later analysis, every TCR beta chain was defined by the combination of its CDR3 amino acid sequence and its V-gene family, and reads without a unique V-gene family were dropped. As a way to deal with suspected cross-contamination and a sequencing artifact, a later analysis dropped more than 500 nucleotide sequences that were highly shared and had low generation probability. For each public chain, a later analysis derived a clonal expansion index from normalized ranks of inferred template counts within each repertoire. Generation probabilities in a later analysis came from a VDJ recombination model fitted to out-of-frame rearrangements, and those results were checked against IGoR. Hypergeometric tests were used in a later analysis to score TCR-TCR, TCR-HLA and TCR-CMV co-occurrence, with a repertoire-size bias correction applied to the TCR pairs. To estimate false discovery rates, a later analysis permuted the HLA or CMV assignments 20 times. In a later analysis, co-occurring TCRs were grouped with DBSCAN, and TCRdist sequence similarity was added when clustering was performed within HLA-allele-positive subsets. Repertoires with fewer than 30,000 or more than 120,000 public chains, plus five repertoires with anomalous nucleotide sharing, were excluded from co-occurrence clustering. Held by TCRdb, this immuneACCESS table contains in-frame sequences only and omits some clones. Under half of the omission traces to an unresolved V gene where checked; the cause of the rest is unknown. V and J calls and clone size are as listed in that table; D and trimming were resolved from the DNA. This sample gives around 180,000 clones in total; less than 75% of them show up just once. The ten largest clones add up to around 1.5% of the sample.

The data derive from a study of cytomegalovirus exposure and HLA in healthy donors (dated 2017 in TCRdb). For the wider study: In an earlier analysis of roughly 500 of the donors, 276 Gb of sequence data and roughly 100 million unique TCR beta sequences from 150 million to 200 million T cells were reported. About 300 gigabases of sequencing data and approximately 84 million unique TCR sequences were included in an early release covering 550 to 800 HLA-typed donors. Of the roughly 410 genotyped donors, less than 90% were placed in the genetic ancestry cluster associated with self-reported Caucasian donors. The aim of the study was to test whether cataloging public T cell receptors could identify signatures of past pathogen exposure. The T cell repertoires of roughly 660 subjects were profiled by immunosequencing and related to cytomegalovirus serostatus. A separate validation cohort of 90 to 150 different subjects was used in addition to the roughly 700-subject first cohort. To predict cytomegalovirus infection status, the study brought together high-throughput TCR immunosequencing, statistical association of individual TCRs with disease status, and machine learning. In a later analysis, previously published TCR beta repertoires from 550 to 700 donors were re-analyzed and high-resolution HLA genotyping was added so that TCR occurrence patterns could be studied. Rather than using new phenotypic data, the later analysis identified candidate immune exposures from TCR beta sequences and from how often those sequences occurred across donors. In an earlier analysis of 500 to 650 of the donors, high-throughput TCR beta sequencing was used to judge whether each TCR beta V gene segment behaved as functional or pseudogenic. Alongside the repertoire data, information on donor age, sex, ethnicity and CMV serostatus was compiled. A later genetic analysis used genome-wide SNP genotypes for about 55% of the 666 donors, treating that subset as a discovery cohort. Every repertoire in the discovery cohort had been generated on one and the same sequencing platform. HLA typing included class I and class II loci at four-digit resolution. Typing coverage varied by locus: about 620-640 donors for A, B, C, DRB1 and DQB1; under 550 for DQA1; 606 for DPA1; 450 to 480 for DPB1. Roughly five DR-DQ haplotypes were handled as single units for association and clustering because linkage in the cohort was strong. On average, approximately 250,000 unique TCR beta nucleotide sequences were sequenced per donor among roughly 430 genotyped donors of the cohort, with about 19% of those sequences being non-productive.

Overall study results and their limits: The study listed approximately 150 TCR beta chains as associated with cytomegalovirus. In a later genetic analysis, fewer N-insertions in productive TCRs were reported among donors in an Asian-associated ancestry cluster than the roughly 700-donor mean. When HLA alleles, especially DR and DQ, strongly co-occurred, attributing TCR associations to individual alleles was difficult. In a later analysis, the rate of TCR association differed among HLA loci, with DRB1 alleles having the most associated TCRs and HLA-C alleles having the fewest. Linkage disequilibrium might explain the correlated functional status among segregating V segments, but an unknown experimental factor could not be ruled out. Because counts were too low, seventeen rarely observed V segments, including chromosome 9 orphons, were left out of the earlier analysis of roughly 600 of the donors. In a later analysis, 15,000 to 20,000 TCR beta sequences were associated with specific HLA alleles at a false discovery rate of 0.05. The cohort was sequenced for TCR beta chains only, and without alpha or paired-chain data the features that could be detected were limited. Some IMGT-functional V segments, including TRBV6-2 and TRBV6-3, could not be told apart with the 87-base-pair reads, so those segments were excluded. A group of highly shared sequence variants was considered likely to be a technical artifact of the sequencing pipeline. Sequencing depth was assumed to be roughly uniform across donors in the presence/absence analyses, though that assumption may not hold. The authors suggested that the approach could potentially be generalized to other disease states and immunological phenotypes. CMV serostatus was the only immune exposure information available for the cohort. In a later analysis, most CMV-associated TCR beta chains were found to appear HLA-restricted, with HLA associations seemingly driven largely by CMV exposure. A later genetic analysis associated a missense DCLRE1C variant with V-gene and J-gene trimming of TCR beta chains, and an independent cohort replicated the association. Because HLA typing was missing for some donors at each locus, association tests included only the typed subset. In a later analysis, HLA-associated TCR beta chains were found to be more clonally expanded and to have lower generation probabilities than equally common non-associated chains. A later analysis reported that several top co-occurrence clusters appeared linked to parvovirus B19, influenza, CMV and Epstein-Barr virus. A further reported finding was that TCR beta sequences accurately predicted the HLA-A and HLA-B alleles for most subjects in the first cohort. A few of the identified cytomegalovirus-associated TCR beta chains were confirmed in vitro to be specific for cytomegalovirus antigens. The classifier was reported to diagnose cytomegalovirus status with high specificity and sensitivity in both the original cohort and the validation cohort. An earlier analysis of approximately 540 of the donors showed that most TCR beta V segments appeared in productive rearrangements either about 87% or about 30% of the time, which broadly matched IMGT annotations. Most TCR sequences were observed very rarely across donors, whereas some public TCRs were present in many individuals.

Its CDR3 holds 13 amino acids, cysteine through phenylalanine. CDR3 DNA is the only sequence kept; it has 39 bases, read in frame from the first base. V is cut by 2 bases and J by 1 base, and the space between the germline ends is 5 bases. CDR1 and CDR2 (MGHDK, SYGVNS) derive from the germline V gene. Specimen: PBMCs. The sequence links TRBV25-1 to TRBJ2-5; the D gene cannot be named for sure. The receptor's source is a girl between 10 and 17 years old in good health and CMV-seronegative. The nucleotides read TGTGCCAGCAGTGAAAGCCCCCAAGAGACCCAGTACTTC. Its translation reads: CASSESPQETQYF.